This T cell receptor beta chain was captured in a study of T cells expressing NK-cell markers. Germline V CDR1 and CDR2: SGHVS, FNYEAQ. The CDR3 is made up of 15 amino acids. TCRdb re-called the 5' RACE reads; one entry per CDR3 protein, DNA not given. The sample holds about 170,000 distinct CDR3 sequences. The receptor's source is a man aged 18 to 69 in good health. The specimen was blood T cells: a sorted CD56 or NKG2C T cell subset, CD4+ or CD8+ T cells, or bulk PBMC T cells (not recorded which). The rearrangement links TRBV7-6 to TRBJ2-7; TCRdb gives TRBD1 as the D gene, but with no DNA this cannot be confirmed. CDR3 loop: CASSSDRAIPYEQYF.